The 30 T cell receptor beta chains listed next were all sequenced from one sample in a study of blood T cell repertoires in COVID-19. Clones were sequenced by immunoSEQ multiplex PCR, and TCRdb holds only the in-frame ones, with some missing. The sample has approximately 300,000 clones, roughly 88% seen once. Source material: PBMCs or T cells enriched from blood (not recorded which). These receptor sequences come from a woman aged 25 to 45 who had recovered from COVID-19.

The chain has TRBV5-4 and TRBJ2-2; weak D call: TRBD1 (5 bases). V lost 5 bases, J lost 5 bases, and 22 bases lay in between. The CDR3 is made up of 17 amino acids. CDR1 is SGHNT, CDR2 YYREEE, per germline (reference sequence). The CDR3 spells CASSLGQGRQGTGELFF. In DNA, the CDR3 is TGTGCCAGCAGTCTGGGCCAGGGTCGGCAAGGAACCGGGGAGCTGTTTTTT. Variable domain in full (rest from reference TRBV5-4 and TRBJ2-2): ETGVTQSPTHLIKTRGQQVTLRCSSQSGHNTVSWYQQALGQGPQFIFQYYREEENGRGNFPPRFSGLQFPNYSSELNVNALELDDSALYLCASSLGQGRQGTGELFFGEGSRLTVL.

The table lists this clone with a few counts. The chain combines TRBV10-1 with TRBJ2-7; 8 nucleotides align to TRBD2. The germline gives CDR1 WNHNN, CDR2 SYGVQD (reference sequence). V lost 3 bases, J lost 4 bases, and 11 bases stayed unmatched. The CDR3 loop spans 16 amino acids. The CDR3 DNA reads as TGCGCCAGCAGTGACCGGGGTAGCGGGGAGTTGTACGAGCAGTACTTC. It codes for CASSDRGSGELYEQYF.

This rearrangement joins TRBV7-9 to TRBJ2-2; 11 bases map to TRBD2. This CDR3 contains 16 residues. V lost 4 bases, J lost 0 bases, and 1 base stayed unmatched. Germline V lookup: CDR1 SEHNR, CDR2 FQNEAQ (reference sequence). DNA for the CDR3: TGTGCCAGCAGCTCTAGCGGGAGGACGAACACCGGGGAGCTGTTTTTT. Encoded protein: CASSSSGRTNTGELFF. Together with reference TRBV7-9 and TRBJ2-2, the CDR3 gives the full variable domain: DTGVSQNPRHKITKRGQNVTFRCDPISEHNRLYWYRQTLGQGPEFLTYFQNEAQLEKSRLLSDRFSAERPKGSFSTLEIQRTEQGDSAMYLCASSSSGRTNTGELFFGEGSRLTVL.

The CDR3 protein is CASSLQLAGFYEQYF. The CDR3 nucleotides are TGTGCCAGCAGCTTACAGCTAGCGGGATTCTACGAGCAGTACTTC. V usage is TRBV7-9 and J usage is TRBJ2-7; TRBD2 matches 9 bases. Per germline, CDR1 SEHNR and CDR2 FQNEAQ (reference sequence). CDR3 length equals 15 residues. J lost 3 bases, V lost 2 bases, and 5 bases had no gene match.

The chain carries TRBV4-1 and TRBJ2-4, with 14 bases lining up with TRBD2. With V trimmed by 0 bases and J by 0 bases, 7 bases remained unmatched. The length of the CDR3 is 20 residues. Germline assignment: CDR1 MGHRA and CDR2 YSYEKL. The CDR3 loop is CASSQEQTSGRGLAKNIQYF. The CDR3 region has the DNA TGCGCCAGCAGCCAAGAACAGACTAGCGGGAGGGGGTTAGCCAAAAACATTCAGTACTTC.

This chain joins TRBV28 and TRBJ1-4; 8 positions agree with TRBD1. The length of the CDR3 is 14 residues. Germline V gene data show CDR1 as MDHEN and CDR2 as SYDVKM. The V gene end was trimmed by 8 bases and the J gene end by 7 bases; junction bases not matched to a gene: 9. CDR3 in DNA: TGTGCCAGCGGACAGGGTCCCCTACGTGAAAAACTGTTTTTT. Its translation is CASGQGPLREKLFF. The complete variable domain, with remaining parts taken from reference TRBV28 and TRBJ1-4, reads DVKVTQSSRYLVKRTGEKVFLECVQDMDHENMFWYRQDPGLGLRLIYFSYDVKMKEKGDIPEGYSVSREKKERFSLILESASTNQTSMYLCASGQGPLREKLFFGSGTQLSVL.

In this sample, this clone turned up a few times. The rearrangement uses TRBV5-1 and TRBJ1-5; TRBD1 matches 7 bases. Germline V CDR1 and CDR2: SGHRS, YFSETQ. V lost 4 bases and J lost 0; bases outside the gene matches: 25. The CDR3 spans 22 residues. CDR3 residues: CASSQLFLRPQGRPYSNQPQHF. CDR3 DNA: TGCGCCAGCAGCCAATTGTTCCTTCGACCACAGGGGAGACCATATAGCAATCAGCCCCAGCATTTT.

This clone has a handful of counts. The rearrangement links TRBV4-1 to TRBJ1-1; 9 bases fit TRBD1. The CDR3 runs to 14 residues. Germline V gene data show CDR1 as MGHRA and CDR2 as YSYEKL. After removal of 5 bases from V and 4 bases from J, the junction contained 5 bases not matched to a gene. The CDR3 loop is CASSFRTGATEAFF. CDR3 sequence (DNA): TGCGCCAGCAGCTTCCGGACAGGGGCCACTGAAGCTTTCTTT.

The chain joins TRBV7-2 to TRBJ2-7; 10 bases are shared with TRBD1. Germline lookup yields CDR1 SGHTA and CDR2 FQGNSA. CDR3 length: 16 residues. After removal of 2 bases from V and 1 base from J, the junction contained 5 bases not matched to a gene. The CDR3: CASSLKPGQGSYEQYF. The CDR3 nucleotides are TGTGCCAGCAGCTTAAAGCCGGGACAGGGGTCCTACGAGCAGTACTTC. Looking up the rest from reference TRBV7-2 and TRBJ2-7 gives the full variable domain: GAGVSQSPSNKVTEKGKDVELRCDPISGHTALYWYRQSLGQGLEFLIYFQGNSAPDKSGLPSDRFSAERTGGSVSTLTIQRTQQEDSAVYLCASSLKPGQGSYEQYFGPGTRLTVT.

This clone came up a few times. CDR3 sequence (DNA): TGTGCCAGCAGCCAATCGCTTTCCCCGGGAACCGGCAATCAGCCCCAGCATTTT. It specifies CASSQSLSPGTGNQPQHF. The chain employs TRBV16 and TRBJ1-5; D is ambiguous. CDR3 length equals 18 residues. From germline, CDR1 is KGHSY and CDR2 FQNENV. The V end was cut by 0 bases, the J end by 2 bases, with 17 bases between.

The sample holds a few counts of this clone. The V gene is TRBV5-8, the J gene TRBJ2-7; D not resolved. Germline lookup yields CDR1 SGHTS and CDR2 YDEGEE. Trimming stripped 2 bases from V and 0 bases from J, with 21 bases between. The CDR3 has 18 amino acids. CDR3 DNA: TGTGCCAGCAGCTTAGTAGGAGTCCGCCTTGGTCCCTCCTACGAGCAGTACTTC. Translated, it gives CASSLVGVRLGPSYEQYF.

This clone was detected once. V gene TRBV11-2 combines with J gene TRBJ2-5; 8 bases are shared with TRBD1. The CDR3 sequence is 15 residues long. Looked up from germline, CDR1 is SGHAT and CDR2 is FQNNGV. The ends lost 1 base at V and 1 base at J; junction bases unmatched: 2. In nucleotides, the CDR3 is TGTGCCAGCAGCTTAGTAGGGACAGGCCAAGAGACCCAGTACTTC. Protein product: CASSLVGTGQETQYF.

This rearrangement joins TRBV28 to TRBJ2-7, with TRBD2 matching 7 bases. The CDR3 runs 15 residues. The germline V gene encodes CDR1 MDHEN and CDR2 SYDVKM. Losses at the gene ends were 5 bases for V and 6 bases for J; bases not matched to a gene: 13. CDR3 loop: CASSALGTNRGEQYF. DNA for the CDR3: TGTGCCAGCAGTGCCCTCGGGACTAACCGCGGCGAGCAGTACTTC.

The chain couples TRBV2 to TRBJ1-6; a weak D match, TRBD1 (6 bases). The CDR3 is 13 residues long. The V gene lost 3 bases and the J gene lost 10 bases, with 10 bases spanning the gap. Germline lookup yields CDR1 SNHLY and CDR2 FYNNEI. The CDR3 reads CASSDGQRSPLHF. DNA for the CDR3: TGTGCCAGCAGTGACGGACAGAGGTCACCCCTCCACTTT.

This chain joins TRBV25-1 and TRBJ2-3; 11 bases align to TRBD2. V gave up 5 bases and J gave up 1 base; unmatched junction bases: 11. The CDR3 is made up of 18 amino acids. Germline lookup yields CDR1 MGHDK and CDR2 SYGVNS. CDR3 DNA: TGTGCCAGCAGTACCAAACCGGGACTAGCGGCCGGCACAGATACGCAGTATTTT. It translates to CASSTKPGLAAGTDTQYF.

Comments on this clone: At one end the junction does not follow the germline gene, possibly because of a read error. This sequence joins TRBV5-8 and TRBJ2-7, with 10 bases identical to TRBD1. CDR1 and CDR2 (germline): SGHTS, YDEGEE. The CDR3 consists of 12 residues. CDR3 nucleotide sequence: TGTGCCAGCAGCTTGTTCCGGGACAGGGGTTTCTTC. Its protein product is CASSLFRDRGFF.

The chain has TRBV5-4 and TRBJ2-5, with TRBD2 matching 10 bases. The CDR3 is 15 amino acids. The V gene end was trimmed by 6 bases and the J gene end by 2 bases; junction bases not matched to a gene: 7. CDR1 is SGHNT, CDR2 YYREEE, per germline (reference sequence). CDR3: CASTSGGQRQETQYF. The CDR3 nucleotides are TGTGCCAGCACTAGCGGGGGCCAGAGACAAGAGACCCAGTACTTC.

V gene TRBV5-1 combines with J gene TRBJ1-3; D might be TRBD1 (6 bases). The germline gives CDR1 SGHRS, CDR2 YFSETQ. The CDR3 is 14 amino acids. Trimming left V 0 bases short and J 4 bases short, with 8 bases between. CDR3 in DNA: TGCGCCAGCAGCTTGGAACAGGGAGGAAACACCATATATTTT. Amino acid sequence: CASSLEQGGNTIYF. Full variable domain (remainder filled in from reference TRBV5-1 and TRBJ1-3): KAGVTQTPRYLIKTRGQQVTLSCSPISGHRSVSWYQQTPGQGLQFLFEYFSETQRNKGNFPGRFSGRQFSNSRSEMNVSTLELGDSALYLCASSLEQGGNTIYFGEGSWLTVV.

The rearrangement joins TRBV11-3 to TRBJ2-1; 8 bases map to TRBD2. The V and J ends lost 0 bases and 8 bases, in that order; junction bases with no gene match: 6. This CDR3 spans 15 amino acids. The germline CDR1 and CDR2 sequences are SGHNT and YENEEA. CDR3 coding DNA: TGTGCCAGCAGCTTAGATCGGGGACTAGTCTATGAGCAGTTCTTC. Its translation is CASSLDRGLVYEQFF.

This clone was seen a single time. DNA for the CDR3: TGTGCCAGCAGTTTGACGGCGGGAGGCACCTACGAGCAGTACTTC. Amino acid sequence: CASSLTAGGTYEQYF. J is TRBJ2-7 and V is TRBV28, with 8 bases identical to TRBD2. Trimming at V came to 3 bases and at J to 2 bases, leaving 6 bases not matched to a gene. The CDR3 loop spans 15 amino acids. CDR1 and CDR2 (germline): MDHEN, SYDVKM.

The chain is built from TRBV6-5 and TRBJ2-5, with D possibly TRBD1 on 6 matching bases. This CDR3 comprises 15 residues. Germline CDR1 reads MNHEY; CDR2 reads SVGAGI. V lost 5 bases to trimming and J lost 5 bases, with 18 bases between them. CDR3 nucleotide sequence: TGTGCCAGCAGTCCCGTTACAGGGAGCTCTGAGACCCAGTACTTC. This sequence encodes CASSPVTGSSETQYF.

V usage is TRBV27 and J usage is TRBJ1-6, with D tentatively TRBD1 (6 bases). Trimming stripped 6 bases from V and 6 bases from J, with 6 bases between. Per germline, CDR1 MNHEY and CDR2 SMNVEV (reference sequence). There are 12 residues in the CDR3. In DNA, the CDR3 is TGTGCCAGCAGGGACAGTAATTCACCCCTCCACTTT. Translated: CASRDSNSPLHF.

The chain uses TRBV6-5 and TRBJ2-7; tentatively, D is TRBD1 (6 bases). With 8 bases removed from V and 4 bases from J, the gap between germline ends came to 12 bases. CDR3 length: 12 residues. Germline V gene lookup returns CDR1 MNHEY and CDR2 SVGAGI. CDR3 nucleotide sequence: TGTGCCAGCCGAGTGGGGGCATACGAGCAGTACTTC. As protein: CASRVGAYEQYF.

The table lists this clone with a count of one. The gene calls are TRBV7-9 and TRBJ2-5, with 8 bases lining up with TRBD2. The germline gives CDR1 SEHNR, CDR2 FQNEAQ (reference sequence). The V gene end was trimmed by 3 bases and the J gene end by 4 bases; junction bases not matched to a gene: 7. This CDR3 contains 15 residues. The CDR3 spells CASSFRPGGGETQYF. CDR3 bases: TGTGCCAGCAGCTTCCGACCGGGGGGGGGAGAGACCCAGTACTTC.

This chain connects TRBV30 to TRBJ2-7; the match to TRBD2 covers 9 bases. There are 14 residues in the CDR3. J lost 2 bases, V lost 0 bases, and 2 bases had no gene match. CDR1 and CDR2 from the germline V gene are GTSNPN and SVGIG (reference sequence). The CDR3, as DNA: TGTGCCTGGAGTGTTCTAGCGGGACCCTACGAGCAGTACTTC. As protein: CAWSVLAGPYEQYF.

V and J are TRBV11-2 and TRBJ1-1; D might be TRBD1 (6 bases). From germline, CDR1 is SGHAT and CDR2 FQNNGV. Trimming shortened V by 6 bases and J by 1 base, and 12 bases separated the two germline ends. The CDR3 covers 14 residues. CDR3 nucleotide sequence: TGTGCCAGCAGTTTCCAGGGGAGGAACACTGAAGCTTTCTTT. It specifies CASSFQGRNTEAFF.

The V and J genes are TRBV27 and TRBJ1-4, with D tentatively TRBD1 (6 bases). Trimming shortened V by 6 bases and J by 8 bases, and 19 bases separated the two germline ends. This CDR3 has 15 amino acids. CDR1 is MNHEY, CDR2 SMNVEV, per germline (reference sequence). CDR3 nucleotides: TGTGCCAGCAGAGTTACAGGGAATCTGGTGGAAAAACTGTTTTTT. It codes for CASRVTGNLVEKLFF.

The chain combines TRBV19 with TRBJ2-6; no clear D. The germline V gene encodes CDR1 LNHDA and CDR2 SQIVND (reference sequence). V was trimmed by 1 base and J by 0 bases, leaving 16 bases between them. This CDR3 comprises 19 residues. The CDR3: CASSIAGVASSSGANVLTF. The DNA of the CDR3 is TGTGCCAGTAGTATAGCCGGAGTCGCAAGTAGCTCTGGGGCCAACGTCCTGACTTTC.

The V and J genes are TRBV2 and TRBJ1-2; a weak D match, TRBD1 (5 bases). This CDR3 is built from 14 residues. The germline V gene encodes CDR1 SNHLY and CDR2 FYNNEI. V was pared by 4 bases and J by 5 bases, with 14 bases between. The CDR3 region has the DNA TGTGCCAGCAGTGTGGAGGGGAAGGGGTATGGCTACACCTTC. This encodes CASSVEGKGYGYTF.

This clone came up once. CDR3 sequence: CAWISDTEAFF. The DNA of the CDR3 is TGTGCCTGGATTAGTGACACTGAAGCTTTCTTT. V and J are TRBV30 and TRBJ1-1; D gene ambiguous. Germline CDR1 and CDR2: GTSNPN and SVGIG (reference sequence). The CDR3 loop spans 11 amino acids. Deletions cut 4 bases from V and 3 bases from J, with 6 bases between.